Listed below are T cell receptor beta chains from one sample, sequenced in a study of CD8 T cells in ankylosing spondylitis. Each CDR3 protein is one row after TCRdb ran MiXCR on the 5' RACE reads. The profile shows a few hundred thousand distinct CDR3 sequences, 20% to 25% of them singletons. The sample was blood, either unsorted or a sorted T cell fraction (not recorded which). These receptors all stem from a male donor with ankylosing spondylitis. Both conserved end residues are trimmed from each CDR3. The order of the fields is V gene, clone size, CDR3 protein. Clone sizes are given selectively: once, few, many, or a class where the clone is expanded.

TRBV9 | - | ASSVEVGAETQY
TRBV5-4 | few | ASSLVDQRNYGYT
TRBV27 | - | ASRLPLHSGSYEQY
TRBV9 | once | ASSVALTGLYGYT
TRBV28 | few | ASRSTSGYNEQF
TRBV14 | few | ASSRDRGLEAF
TRBV5-1 | many | ASSLDYEQY
TRBV7-2 | many | ASSTRLGAGGEQY
TRBV4-3 | - | ASSQDTGTSTDTQY
TRBV5-1 | few | ASSLRTSRSSYNEQF
TRBV28 | - | ASSFGRDYGYT
TRBV29-1 | few | SVRDDYGYT
TRBV6-1 | few | ASRFSGIWNEQF
TRBV18 | - | ASSQGQAAEQF
TRBV20-1 | few | SARDLMQGGSPLH
TRBV7-3 | - | ASSFPGGLGYT
TRBV7-9 | few | ASSLGQRENEQY
TRBV7-2 | few | ASSLGWYEQF
TRBV5-1 | - | ASRSAAGDTQY
TRBV4-3 | few | ASSLQREGNEQY
TRBV20-1 | - | SAREGTATNEKLF
TRBV12-3/TRBV12-4 | few | ASRFRDSVNTEAF
TRBV5-1 | many | ASSLALAANTGELF
TRBV7-8 | - | ASSLNRGGQPQH
TRBV5-1 | - | ASSFGEFTDTQY